This T cell receptor beta chain was identified during a study of T cell clones after liver transplantation. Overall study: In this trial, immunosuppression withdrawal was attempted within 2 years of liver transplant.

Data came from immunoSEQ multiplex PCR; TCRdb stores just in-frame clones and leaves some out. The sample yields about 24,000 clones, 55% to 70% seen once. Whole-study results and caveats: These preliminary findings come from unstandardized post-transplant sampling times.

In regard to this clone: Its target is unknown.

CDR1 is LNHDA and CDR2 is SQIVND in the germline V gene (reference sequence). Trimming took off 5 bases at V and 5 bases at J, with 18 bases between the two ends. The CDR3 length is 15 residues. The clonotype was recovered from a human donor who received a liver transplant. This chain uses TRBV19 with TRBJ1-2, with no clear D. This material consisted of CD4+ T cells from blood, taken before liver transplant. CDR3 nucleotide sequence: TGTGCCAGTAGTTTCCCGGGAGCGGAGGGTTATGGCTACACCTTC. Its translation is CASSFPGAEGYGYTF. Drawing the rest from reference TRBV19 and TRBJ1-2, the complete variable domain is DGGITQSPKYLFRKEGQNVTLSCEQNLNHDAMYWYRQDPGQGLRLIYYSQIVNDFQKGDIAEGYSVSREKKESFPLTVTSAQKNPTAFYLCASSFPGAEGYGYTFGSGTRLTVV.